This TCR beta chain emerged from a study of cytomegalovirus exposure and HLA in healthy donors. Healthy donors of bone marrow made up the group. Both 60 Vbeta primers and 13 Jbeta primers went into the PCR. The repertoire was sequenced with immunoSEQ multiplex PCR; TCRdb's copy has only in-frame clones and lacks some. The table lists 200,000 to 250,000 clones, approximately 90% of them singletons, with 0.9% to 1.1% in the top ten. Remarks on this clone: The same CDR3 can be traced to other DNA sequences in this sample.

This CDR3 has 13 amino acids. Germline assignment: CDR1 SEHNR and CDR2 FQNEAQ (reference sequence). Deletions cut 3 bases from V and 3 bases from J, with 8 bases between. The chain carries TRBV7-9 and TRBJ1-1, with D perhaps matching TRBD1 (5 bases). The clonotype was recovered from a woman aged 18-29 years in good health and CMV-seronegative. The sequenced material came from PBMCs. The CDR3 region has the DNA TGTGCCAGCAGCTTTGGGGGGGACACTGAAGCTTTCTTT. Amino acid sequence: CASSFGGDTEAFF.